What follows describes a single T cell receptor beta chain. Germline CDR1 SGHTA, CDR2 FQGTGA. This CDR3 contains 15 residues. V lost 2 bases, J lost 0 bases, and 8 bases lay in between. The protocol was immunoSEQ multiplex PCR, while the TCRdb copy is restricted to in-frame clones and leaves out a portion. The sample includes a few hundred thousand clones, approximately 92% of them seen just once. The source of the sample is a study of blood T cell repertoires in COVID-19. Study summary: T cells, B-cell-depleted T cells, or PBMCs supplied cDNA or gDNA.

The sample comprised PBMCs or T cells enriched from blood (not recorded which). This rearrangement joins TRBV7-3 to TRBJ2-1; D gene uncertain. The TCR originated in a woman aged 18-29 years who had recovered from COVID-19. The CDR3 coding sequence is TGTGCCAGCAGCTTAGCGACGGGCTCCTACAATGAGCAGTTCTTC. Amino acid sequence: CASSLATGSYNEQFF.